The 8 T cell receptor beta chains given below trace back to one sample, sequenced in a study of CD8 T cells in ankylosing spondylitis. TCRdb redid the calling of the 5' RACE reads with MiXCR, one entry per CDR3 protein. The table records approximately 300,000 distinct CDR3 sequences, 20% of them present only once. Input material: blood, either unsorted or a sorted T cell fraction (not recorded which). The receptor set was obtained from a male donor with ankylosing spondylitis or in good health (not recorded which).

The sample holds many counts of this clonotype. The chain is built from TRBV20-1 and TRBJ2-1; 8 bases align to TRBD1. Germline CDR1 and CDR2: DFQATT and SNEGSKA (reference sequence). The CDR3 runs to 11 residues. Trimming cost V 6 bases and J 9 bases; bases outside gene matches: 4. The CDR3 DNA reads as TGCAGTGCCCGGACAGGGAGTGAGCAGTTCTTC. It specifies CSARTGSEQFF.

V is TRBV3-2 and J is TRBJ1-1; the table assigns TRBD1, which was not confirmed against the DNA. TRBV3-2 is designated a pseudogene. This CDR3 is 13 amino acids long. The CDR3 region has the DNA TGTGCCAGCAGCCTAGGGGGCCACACTGAAGCTTTCTTT. Its protein product is CASSLGGHTEAFF.

In this sample, this clonotype turned up a few times. The rearrangement uses TRBV12-3 or TRBV12-4 and TRBJ2-1, with D maybe TRBD2 (7 bases). CDR3 length equals 20 residues. V was pared by 0 bases and J by 0 bases, with 21 bases between. This CDR3 reads CASSLALRGSGGGSYNEQFF. The CDR3 DNA is TGTGCCAGCAGTTTAGCGCTAAGGGGGTCTGGGGGGGGCTCCTACAATGAGCAGTTCTTC.

The V and J genes are TRBV5-1 and TRBJ2-2; D is possibly TRBD1 or TRBD2 (6 bases each). This CDR3 comprises 15 residues. Trimming removed 4 bases at V and 5 bases at J, with 15 bases between. Germline CDR1 reads SGHRS; CDR2 reads YFSETQ. The CDR3 is CASSPGHRGTGELFF. The CDR3 DNA reads TGCGCCAGCAGCCCGGGACACCGGGGGACCGGGGAGCTGTTTTTT.

This clonotype has a handful of counts. The V and J genes are TRBV20-1 and TRBJ2-3, with D perhaps TRBD2 (5 bases). V was cut by 3 bases and J by 4 bases, with 14 bases left in between. The germline gives CDR1 DFQATT, CDR2 SNEGSKA (reference sequence). This CDR3 spans 14 amino acids. The CDR3 reads CSASLLARADTQYF. Here the CDR3 DNA reads TGCAGTGCTAGTTTGCTAGCTCGGGCAGATACGCAGTATTTT.

This clonotype was seen a handful of times. The V and J genes are TRBV3-1 and TRBJ2-3, with 12 bases matching TRBD2. The CDR3 runs 15 residues. Germline V CDR1 and CDR2: LGHDT, YNNKEL (reference sequence). The trim removed 1 base at V and 10 bases at J, leaving 6 bases unmatched. For the CDR3, the DNA is TGTGCCAGCAGCCAAGGACTAGCGGGAGTCGTCGCGCAGTATTTT. This sequence encodes CASSQGLAGVVAQYF.

The table lists this clonotype with a few counts. The CDR3 DNA sequence: TGTGCCAGCATCGTCCCGGGTGGGTCACCCCTCCACTTT. Protein: CASIVPGGSPLHF. This sequence joins TRBV6-2 or TRBV6-3 and TRBJ1-6; D is unclear. The CDR3 totals 13 residues. Germline-derived CDR1 and CDR2 are MNHEY and SVGEGT. V lost 7 bases and J 10 bases, leaving 14 bases between the germline ends.

J is TRBJ2-3 and V is TRBV5-1, with TRBD1 as a possible D gene (6 bases). The germline V and J ends were trimmed by 7 bases and 2 bases, with 11 bases remaining between them. The CDR3 has 13 amino acids. Germline V gene sequence: CDR1 SGHRS, CDR2 YFSETQ. The CDR3: CASGRDTTDTQYF. The CDR3 DNA sequence: TGCGCCAGCGGCAGGGACACCACAGATACGCAGTATTTT.